This TCR beta chain appears in the sequencing data of a study of T cells in Graves' hyperthyroidism and ophthalmopathy. Findings and caveats of the study: A model of 13 V-J pairs discriminated ophthalmopathy from stable hyperthyroidism.

Remarks on this clonotype: The antigen is undetermined. The junction does not match germline at one end; this may be a read error.

Germline values: CDR1 SGHTA, CDR2 FQGTGA. The CDR3 is 16 amino acids. The authors deemed Graves' hyperthyroidism stable absent ophthalmopathy progression within 18 months. The source of the PBMCs was over 8.5 ml of fresh peripheral blood. Amplification of TCR beta CDR3 regions was performed using RNA transcripts as template. During a first-round RT-PCR of the TCR CDR3, the HTBI primer set was used. TCRdb used MiXCR to reprocess the multiplex PCR reads, holding one entry per CDR3 protein. The table includes nearly 750,000 distinct CDR3 sequences, approximately 36% detected once. The source is a middle-aged woman with Graves' hyperthyroidism. Sequenced sample: blood. The V call is TRBV7-3, the J call TRBJ1-2, with 12 bases aligning to TRBD1. This chain's CDR3 is CASSQGWDRGQVGYTF. CDR3 sequence (DNA): TGCGCCAGCAGCCAAGGCTGGGACAGGGGGCAGGTTGGCTACACCTTC. Supplemented by reference TRBV7-3 and TRBJ1-2, the full variable domain reads GAGVSQTPSNKVTEKGKYVELRCDPISGHTALYWYRQSLGQGPEFLIYFQGTGAADDSGLPNDRFFAVRPEGSVSTLKIQRTERGDSAVYLCASSQGWDRGQVGYTFGSGTRLTVV.